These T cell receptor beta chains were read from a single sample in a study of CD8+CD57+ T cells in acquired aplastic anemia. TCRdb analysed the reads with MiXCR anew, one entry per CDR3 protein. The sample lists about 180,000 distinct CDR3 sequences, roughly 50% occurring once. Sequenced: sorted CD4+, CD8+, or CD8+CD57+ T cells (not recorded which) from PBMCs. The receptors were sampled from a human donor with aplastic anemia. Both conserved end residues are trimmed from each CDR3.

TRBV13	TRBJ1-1	ASSTGENTEAF
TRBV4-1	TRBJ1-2	ASSSGTNYGYT
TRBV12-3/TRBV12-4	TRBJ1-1	ASSLAPGGSGTEAF
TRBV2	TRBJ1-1	ASGTPENDEAF
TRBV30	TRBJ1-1	AWNRGGATEAF
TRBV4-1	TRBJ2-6	ASSQDQAGLGANVLT
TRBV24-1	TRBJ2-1	ATNDGLSSYNEQF
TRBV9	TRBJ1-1	ASRIEGGLNTEAF
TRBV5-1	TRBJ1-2	ASSSPDGYT
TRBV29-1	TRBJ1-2	SVLSAVYGYT
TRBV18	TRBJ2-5	ASSAGDGVQY
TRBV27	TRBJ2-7	ASSTGTDYEQY
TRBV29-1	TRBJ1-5	SAGQVGQPQH
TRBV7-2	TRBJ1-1	ASSPVRGLNMNTEAF
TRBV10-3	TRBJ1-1	AIRRTEDEAF
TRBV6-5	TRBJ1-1	ASSYSGVGRTEAF
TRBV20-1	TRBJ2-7	SARDPLGRTSGGSAYEQY
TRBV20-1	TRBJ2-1	SAKLAGGNEQF
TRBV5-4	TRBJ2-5	ASSRRGETQY
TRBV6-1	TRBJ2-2	ASSEPGPGELF
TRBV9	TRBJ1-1	ASSVSTGDGANTEAF
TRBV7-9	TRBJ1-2	ASLNDMPYGYT
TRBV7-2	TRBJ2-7	ASSHDSYEQY
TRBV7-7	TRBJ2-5	ASSYGASETQY
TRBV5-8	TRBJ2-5	ASRRVYRAAETQY
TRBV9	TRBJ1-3	ASSDPGNTIY
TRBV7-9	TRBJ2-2	ASSQDRVEELF
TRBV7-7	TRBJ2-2	ASSLLAGGPGELF
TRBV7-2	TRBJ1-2	ASSADRGPYGYT
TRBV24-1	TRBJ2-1	ATSPRGTSSYNEQF
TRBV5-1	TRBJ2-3	ASSLEDTQY
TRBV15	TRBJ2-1	ATSRESGNEQF
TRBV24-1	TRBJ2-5	ATSDLRRSGTQETQY
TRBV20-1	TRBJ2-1	SATDRGSTEWEQF
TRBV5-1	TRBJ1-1	ASSPSQVRNTEAF
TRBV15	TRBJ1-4	ATESGTENEKLF
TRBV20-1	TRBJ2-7	SARDRGHEQY
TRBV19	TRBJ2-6	ASRTGANVLT
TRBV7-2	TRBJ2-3	ASSSQGWADTQY